The source of this T cell receptor (beta chain) is a study of T cell repertoires in cytomegalovirus infection. Study information: It was the public TCR beta signatures that indicated both CMV infection and matching HLA type. General study points: Public TCR beta family frequency separated CMV-and-HLA carriers, including in an independent cohort.

V gave up 4 bases and J gave up 3 bases; unmatched junction bases: 1. The CDR3 covers 13 residues. From germline, CDR1 is SGHTA and CDR2 FQGTGA. This clonotype was observed at least ten times. Antigen specificity is unknown. MiXCR, applied by TCRdb to the reads, yields one record per CDR3 protein. The sample has about 250,000 distinct CDR3 sequences, 6.5% seen once. The receptor was isolated from a human donor in good health (CMV status not recorded). Some clones in this sample may be carry-over from other donors' samples. The chain combines TRBV7-3 with TRBJ2-5, with 8 bases that match TRBD1. Sequencing was done on a sample of PBMCs. In nucleotides, the CDR3 is TGTGCCAGCAGCTCGACAGGGGAAGAGACCCAGTACTTC. It translates to CASSSTGEETQYF.